These 21 T cell receptor beta chains were all obtained from the same sample, sequenced in a study of shared clonotypes between healthy human individuals (TCRdb year 2020). Library prep was done by the immunoSEQ multiplex PCR assay. TCRdb obtained this table from immuneACCESS and retained in-frame rearrangements with V and J assigned. These tables miss some clones; where compared with another copy, unresolved V genes account for less than half of the shortfall, and the remainder is unexplained. The sample records 2,500,000 or so clones, 90% to 95% of which are singletons. The ten largest clones represent 0.36% of the sample. The sample taken for sequencing was naive CD4+ T cells from PBMCs. Read against the paper, the sample's cell subset or site label means: CD45RA+ positively selected. These TCRs come from a man in his late teens or twenties in good health. Some clones in this sample may be carry-over from other donors' samples.

V and J are TRBV6-5 and TRBJ1-4; 9 bases fit TRBD1. Germline V gives CDR1 MNHEY, CDR2 SVGAGI. Losses at the gene ends were 2 bases for V and 5 bases for J; bases not matched to a gene: 3. The CDR3 totals 15 residues. CDR3 sequence reads: CASSYPGTGNEKLFF. The CDR3 DNA reads TGTGCCAGCAGTTACCCCGGGACAGGGAATGAAAAACTGTTTTTT.

This clone was seen once. The V and J genes are TRBV29-1 and TRBJ2-7, with a possible D match to TRBD2 (7 bases). Germline-derived CDR1 and CDR2 are SQVTM and ANQGSEA. This CDR3 has 14 residues. Trimming removed 7 bases from V and 0 bases from J, with 16 bases in between. As DNA, the CDR3 is TGCAGCGCCTCCCCCCGGGGGGCCTCCTACGAGCAGTACTTC. Translation: CSASPRGASYEQYF.

Turning to this clone: Other DNA sequences from this sample encode an identical CDR3 as well. The rearrangement uses TRBV10-3 and TRBJ2-6; TRBD2 matches 7 bases. This CDR3 has 15 amino acids. Looked up from germline, CDR1 is ENHRY and CDR2 is SYGVKD. Germline trimming cut 4 bases from V and 4 bases from J; bases unmatched to any gene: 4. The CDR3: CAISGGGSGANVLTF. The CDR3 DNA follows: TGTGCCATCAGTGGGGGAGGGTCCGGGGCCAACGTCCTGACTTTC.

This chain connects TRBV28 to TRBJ1-2; no clear D gene. CDR1 is MDHEN, CDR2 SYDVKM, per germline. This CDR3 is 14 amino acids long. The V and J ends lost 4 bases and 4 bases respectively, with 13 bases between them. The CDR3 DNA is TGTGCCAGCAGTTCAATCTCACGGGCCTATGGCTACACCTTC. It yields the protein CASSSISRAYGYTF.

The chain carries TRBV7-9 and TRBJ2-1; TRBD1 aligns across 10 bases. V was pared by 5 bases and J by 2 bases, with 9 bases of the junction left unmatched. Germline V CDR1 and CDR2: SEHNR, FQNEAQ (reference sequence). This CDR3 contains 17 residues. For the CDR3, the DNA is TGTGCCAGCAGCCCCCTGGACAGGGGGTCCACCTACAATGAGCAGTTCTTC. Translated, it gives CASSPLDRGSTYNEQFF.

This rearrangement joins TRBV18 to TRBJ2-7, with 7 bases that match TRBD2. The CDR3 has 15 residues. V trimming: 2 bases; J trimming: 5 bases; junction bases outside the gene matches: 9. The germline gives CDR1 KGHSH, CDR2 LQKENI. The CDR3 DNA sequence: TGTGCCAGCTCACCAGTGAAGGGAGGGCAGGACGAGCAGTACTTC. This codes for CASSPVKGGQDEQYF.

Concerning this clone itself: The sample holds other DNA sequences that translate to the same CDR3. The chain has TRBV28 and TRBJ2-7, with D possibly TRBD2 on 6 matching bases. Trimming cost V 2 bases and J 7 bases, with 9 bases left between them. Germline V lookup: CDR1 MDHEN, CDR2 SYDVKM. The CDR3 is 12 amino acids. The CDR3 loop reads CASSLSRGEQYF. The CDR3 nucleotides read TGTGCCAGCAGTTTAAGTCGGGGGGAGCAGTACTTC.

The chain has TRBV5-4 and TRBJ2-1, with 7 positions matching TRBD1. Germline CDR1 reads SGHNT; CDR2 reads YYREEE (reference sequence). The CDR3 spans 15 residues. Trimming took 4 bases from V and 5 from J; bases not matched to a gene: 9. CDR3 sequence: CASSPPQQGNNEQFF. The CDR3 DNA sequence: TGTGCCAGCAGCCCCCCCCAACAGGGGAACAATGAGCAGTTCTTC.

The chain recombines TRBV2 with TRBJ1-5; D unclear. This CDR3 is 13 amino acids long. Germline V gene data show CDR1 as SNHLY and CDR2 as FYNNEI. Trimming removed 6 bases at V and 9 bases at J, with 15 bases between. The CDR3 spells CASSSGPLRPQHF. The CDR3 bases are TGTGCCAGCAGCTCGGGCCCATTGAGGCCCCAGCATTTT.

V and J are TRBV28 and TRBJ2-3; TRBD1 matches 10 bases. This CDR3 has 18 amino acids. Germline-derived CDR1 and CDR2 are MDHEN and SYDVKM. The ends lost 4 bases at V and 4 bases at J; junction bases unmatched: 14. CDR3 sequence reads: CASSSAAAGQGSADTQYF. In DNA, the CDR3 is TGTGCCAGCAGTTCGGCAGCGGCGGGACAGGGGTCAGCAGATACGCAGTATTTT.

V and J are TRBV20-1 and TRBJ2-6, with 10 bases that match TRBD1. The CDR3 sequence is 11 residues long. Germline V CDR1 and CDR2: DFQATT, SNEGSKA (reference sequence). The V gene end was trimmed by 3 bases and the J gene end by 19 bases; junction bases not matched to a gene: 6. CDR3 sequence (DNA): TGCAGTGCTAGGACAGGGGGCGATTTAACTTTC. This codes for CSARTGGDLTF.

This chain joins TRBV28 and TRBJ1-5; 7 nucleotides line up with TRBD1. J lost 4 bases, V lost 1 base, and 4 bases had no gene match. This CDR3 is built from 15 residues. Germline V gene lookup returns CDR1 MDHEN and CDR2 SYDVKM. CDR3 sequence: CASSLYLQGNQPQHF. CDR3 nucleotides: TGTGCCAGCAGTTTATATTTACAGGGGAATCAGCCCCAGCATTTT.

The chain joins TRBV28 to TRBJ1-2; 11 nucleotides line up with TRBD1. Germline V gene lookup returns CDR1 MDHEN and CDR2 SYDVKM. The CDR3 contains 16 residues. V gave up 6 bases and J gave up 6 bases; unmatched junction bases: 12. CDR3 coding DNA: TGTGCCAGCAGGACCCAGATACCGGGACAGGGGGATGGCTACACCTTC. It yields the protein CASRTQIPGQGDGYTF.

The chain couples TRBV10-3 to TRBJ1-5; 7 bases map to TRBD1. Germline CDR1 is ENHRY and CDR2 is SYGVKD. This CDR3 contains 14 residues. Losses at the gene ends were 6 bases for V and 6 bases for J; bases not matched to a gene: 8. CDR3: CAIRTGEEGQPQHF. The CDR3 bases are TGTGCCATCAGAACAGGGGAGGAGGGTCAGCCCCAGCATTTT.

CDR3 amino acids: CASSRKGLGTQYF. The DNA for the CDR3 is TGTGCCAGCAGCCGAAAGGGTCTGGGGACCCAGTACTTC. This chain links TRBV21-1 with TRBJ2-5. TRBV21-1 counts as a pseudogene. The CDR3 contains 13 residues.

The chain joins TRBV4-1 to TRBJ2-1, with D perhaps TRBD1 (5 bases). CDR3 size: 14 residues. Germline loops: CDR1 MGHRA, CDR2 YSYEKL. The V and J ends lost 4 bases and 9 bases respectively, with 16 bases between them. The CDR3 bases are TGCGCCAGCAGCCGGGGCCTCCGAGTAGTTGAGCAGTTCTTC. Translation: CASSRGLRVVEQFF.

The chain employs TRBV6-1 and TRBJ2-1, with 9 bases that match TRBD1. Germline V gives CDR1 MNHNS, CDR2 SASEGT. The length of the CDR3 is 15 residues. V lost 4 bases, J lost 3 bases, and 4 bases stayed unmatched. CDR3 protein: CASSGGTGYYNEQFF. The CDR3 DNA reads TGTGCCAGCAGTGGTGGGACAGGGTACTACAATGAGCAGTTCTTC.

The V call is TRBV7-9, the J call TRBJ2-1, with D perhaps matching TRBD2 (5 bases). Trimming stripped 1 base from V and 0 bases from J, with 13 bases between. From germline, CDR1 is SEHNR and CDR2 FQNEAQ (reference sequence). The CDR3 runs 17 residues. The CDR3 DNA follows: TGTGCCAGCAGCTTAGTCGGTAGCGCGACCTCCTACAATGAGCAGTTCTTC. Its translation: CASSLVGSATSYNEQFF.

The V and J genes are TRBV11-2 and TRBJ2-7; the D gene could be TRBD1 or TRBD2 (5 bases each). The V gene's germline CDR1 is SGHAT and CDR2 FQNNGV. V shed 3 bases and J shed 3 bases, with 15 bases lying between them. The CDR3 is 15 residues long. CDR3 loop: CASSFAPGRGYEQYF. The CDR3 DNA reads as TGTGCCAGCAGCTTCGCACCGGGACGGGGCTACGAGCAGTACTTC. Using reference TRBV11-2 and TRBJ2-7 for the parts outside the CDR3, the full variable domain is EAGVAQSPRYKIIEKRQSVAFWCNPISGHATLYWYQQILGQGPKLLIQFQNNGVVDDSQLPKDRFSAERLKGVDSTLKIQPAKLEDSAVYLCASSFAPGRGYEQYFGPGTRLTVT.

Turning to this clone: Other DNA sequences in the same sample also yield this CDR3. The CDR3 protein is CASSFAADTQYF. CDR3 bases: TGCGCCAGCAGCTTCGCCGCAGATACGCAGTATTTT. V gene TRBV5-1 combines with J gene TRBJ2-3, with D uncertain. V was cut by 2 bases and J by 4 bases, with 5 bases left in between. The germline V gene has CDR1 SGHRS and CDR2 YFSETQ. The CDR3 is 12 amino acids.

Regarding this clone: This CDR3 is also generated by other DNA sequences in the sample. The chain employs TRBV28 and TRBJ1-1; 7 positions agree with TRBD1. The CDR3 extends over 14 amino acids. Trimming took 5 bases from V and 0 from J; bases not matched to a gene: 3. Per the germline V gene, CDR1 is MDHEN and CDR2 is SYDVKM. CDR3 bases: TGTGCCAGCAGTCCAGGGGGTTTGAACACTGAAGCTTTCTTT. It yields the protein CASSPGGLNTEAFF.